The 13 T cell receptor beta chains reported below all come from one sample, sequenced in a study of cytomegalovirus exposure and HLA in healthy donors. Use of 60 Vbeta and 13 Jbeta primers characterized the PCR. The table came from immunoSEQ multiplex PCR; TCRdb's copy has only in-frame clones and leaves some out. The table lists about 98,000 clones, 75% to 85% of them singletons. Specimen: PBMCs. These receptors all stem from a man between 18 and 29 years old in good health and CMV-seropositive.

The chain couples TRBV15 to TRBJ2-2; D not certain. Germline values: CDR1 LNHNV, CDR2 YYDKDF (reference sequence). V shed 0 bases and J shed 1 base, with 3 bases lying between them. The CDR3 loop spans 14 amino acids. The CDR3 bases are TGTGCCACCAGCAGAGATCTGAACACCGGGGAGCTGTTTTTT. It specifies CATSRDLNTGELFF. Drawing the rest from reference TRBV15 and TRBJ2-2, the complete variable domain is DAMVIQNPRYQVTQFGKPVTLSCSQTLNHNVMYWYQQKSSQAPKLLFHYYDKDFNNEADTPDNFQSRRPNTSFCFLDIRSPGLGDTAMYLCATSRDLNTGELFFGEGSRLTVL.

J is TRBJ2-5 and V is TRBV18; D is possibly TRBD1 (5 bases). Trimming took off 3 bases at V and 3 bases at J, with 5 bases between the two ends. There are 12 residues in the CDR3. CDR1 and CDR2 from the germline V gene are KGHSH and LQKENI. CDR3: CASSPTEETQYF. CDR3 nucleotides: TGTGCCAGCTCACCGACAGAAGAGACCCAGTACTTC.

The chain recombines TRBV19 with TRBJ2-3; D gene ambiguous. The V end lost 8 bases, the J end lost 3 bases, and 6 bases lay between the germline ends. Germline CDR1 reads LNHDA; CDR2 reads SQIVND (reference sequence). The CDR3 extends over 11 amino acids. Written as DNA, the CDR3 is TGTGCCAGTGGTCGGACAGATACGCAGTATTTT. Its protein is CASGRTDTQYF.

This chain joins TRBV7-2 and TRBJ2-5, with D unclear. The V gene lost 6 bases and the J gene lost 2 bases, with 16 bases spanning the gap. Germline values: CDR1 SGHTA, CDR2 FQGNSA. This CDR3 contains 15 residues. The CDR3, as DNA: TGTGCCAGCAGTCTACTCGGGTTACTACAAGAGACCCAGTACTTC. Residues: CASSLLGLLQETQYF.

This chain joins TRBV28 and TRBJ1-6; no clear D gene. Trimming removed 5 bases at V and 7 bases at J, with 15 bases between. CDR1 is MDHEN and CDR2 is SYDVKM in the germline V gene. This CDR3 comprises 15 residues. The CDR3 protein is CASSATGSRNSPLHF. The CDR3 region has the DNA TGTGCCAGCAGTGCCACGGGAAGTCGCAATTCACCCCTCCACTTT.

V gene TRBV9 combines with J gene TRBJ2-2, with 7 bases fitting TRBD1. CDR3 length: 16 amino acids. CDR1 SGDLS and CDR2 YYNGEE come from the germline V gene. V gave up 0 bases and J gave up 1 base; unmatched junction bases: 3. CDR3: CASSVERTGNTGELFF. In nucleotides, the CDR3 is TGTGCCAGCAGCGTAGAACGGACAGGGAACACCGGGGAGCTGTTTTTT.

The CDR3 region is CASSRPGQTYEQYF. Written as DNA, the CDR3 is TGTGCCAGCAGCCGACCGGGACAGACCTACGAGCAGTACTTC. V usage is TRBV5-6 and J usage is TRBJ2-7; 7 bases match TRBD1. Per the germline V gene, CDR1 is SGHDT and CDR2 is YYEEEE. V was pared by 4 bases and J by 2 bases, with 6 bases of the junction left unmatched. The CDR3 is 14 residues long. The variable domain in full, completed from reference TRBV5-6 and TRBJ2-7, reads DAGVTQSPTHLIKTRGQQVTLRCSPKSGHDTVSWYQQALGQGPQFIFQYYEEEERQRGNFPDRFSGHQFPNYSSELNVNALLLGDSALYLCASSRPGQTYEQYFGPGTRLTVT.

Relative to its sample, this clone is medium-sized. This chain links TRBV5-5 with TRBJ1-4; no definite D call. Trimming stripped 0 bases from V and 0 bases from J, with 6 bases between. Germline loops: CDR1 SGHKS, CDR2 YYEKEE (reference sequence). The CDR3 extends over 15 amino acids. The CDR3 spells CASSLEYTTNEKLFF. In DNA form, the CDR3 reads TGTGCCAGCAGCTTGGAGTACACAACTAATGAAAAACTGTTTTTT.

The rearrangement joins TRBV19 to TRBJ2-3; a weak D match, TRBD1 (6 bases). V was trimmed by 3 bases and J by 2 bases, leaving 15 bases between them. Germline CDR1 LNHDA, CDR2 SQIVND (reference sequence). The CDR3 length is 16 residues. CDR3 sequence reads: CASSIPGQRSTDTQYF. Written as DNA, the CDR3 is TGTGCCAGTAGTATCCCAGGACAGCGATCCACAGATACGCAGTATTTT.

CDR3 residues: CASSLGLAGGPSYEQYF. The CDR3 DNA reads as TGCGCCAGCAGCTTGGGACTAGCGGGGGGGCCATCGTACGAGCAGTACTTC. This rearrangement joins TRBV5-1 to TRBJ2-7, with 14 bases fitting TRBD2. The length of the CDR3 is 17 residues. The germline CDR1 and CDR2 sequences are SGHRS and YFSETQ. The junction had 6 bases not matched to a gene; V was cut back by 0 bases and J by 4 bases.

The chain is built from TRBV5-6 and TRBJ1-6; tentative D call: TRBD1 (6 bases). The V gene's germline CDR1 is SGHDT and CDR2 YYEEEE. The V end lost 4 bases, the J end lost 2 bases, and 13 bases lay between the germline ends. This CDR3 spans 16 amino acids. CDR3: CASSVQGTPYNSPLHF. The CDR3 coding sequence is TGTGCCAGCAGCGTCCAGGGGACCCCCTATAATTCACCCCTCCACTTT.

This clone has only a few counts. V is TRBV5-8 and J is TRBJ2-7, with 8 bases matching TRBD1. Germline values: CDR1 SGHTS, CDR2 YDEGEE. J was trimmed by 7 bases and V by 4 bases; bases with no gene match: 16. The CDR3 covers 16 residues. CDR3 residues: CASSLVGGTGPKEQYF. DNA for the CDR3: TGTGCCAGCAGCCTTGTTGGAGGGACAGGCCCAAAGGAGCAGTACTTC.

The chain carries TRBV5-1 and TRBJ2-5, with D possibly TRBD2 on 5 matching bases. Germline V CDR1 and CDR2: SGHRS, YFSETQ. CDR3 size: 15 residues. V shed 8 bases and J shed 4 bases, with 21 bases lying between them. The CDR3 loop is CARLTRPSPPETQYF. The DNA for the CDR3 is TGCGCCAGACTAACTAGGCCCTCCCCTCCAGAGACCCAGTACTTC.